Following are 27 T cell receptor beta chains from one sample sequenced in a study of T cell responses to AZD1222 COVID-19 vaccine. Sequenced by immunoSEQ multiplex PCR; TCRdb stores in-frame clones only, minus some. The profile shows about 120,000 clones, roughly 90% of them singletons. The sample here was peripheral blood, taken on day 0 of AZD1222 vaccination. These receptors all come from an adult in good health.

This clone was counted only a few times. This rearrangement joins TRBV20-1 to TRBJ2-1; D not certain. Deletions cut 3 bases from V and 5 bases from J, with 14 bases between. Germline CDR1 and CDR2: DFQATT and SNEGSKA (reference sequence). The CDR3 sequence is 14 residues long. The CDR3 DNA sequence: TGCAGTGCTAGTAAACTTGTTAGTCACAATGAGCAGTTCTTC. Protein product: CSASKLVSHNEQFF.

The J gene is TRBJ1-2, the V gene TRBV5-6; D ambiguous. Per germline, CDR1 SGHDT and CDR2 YYEEEE. CDR3 size: 13 residues. Trimming took off 6 bases at V and 4 bases at J, with 13 bases between the two ends. CDR3 nucleotides: TGTGCCAGCACCTACGGTTCGTCCTATGGCTACACCTTC. Translating it yields CASTYGSSYGYTF.

The rearrangement uses TRBV7-2 and TRBJ1-5; the D is unclear. The germline gives CDR1 SGHTA, CDR2 FQGNSA. This CDR3 spans 13 amino acids. The V gene lost 4 bases and the J gene lost 6 bases, with 10 bases spanning the gap. The DNA of the CDR3 is TGTGCCAGCAGCTCCACAGTCGCTCAGCCCCAGCATTTT. Its protein product is CASSSTVAQPQHF.

The V and J genes are TRBV4-3 and TRBJ2-6; D unresolved. CDR3 length equals 15 residues. Germline loops: CDR1 LGHNA, CDR2 YSLEER. Trimming shortened V by 2 bases and J by 0 bases, and 5 bases separated the two germline ends. CDR3 sequence: CASSQTDSGANVLTF. DNA of the CDR3: TGCGCCAGCAGCCAAACCGACTCTGGGGCCAACGTCCTGACTTTC.

The rearrangement joins TRBV7-2 to TRBJ2-7, with TRBD2 matching over 7 bases. The ends lost 4 bases at V and 2 bases at J; junction bases unmatched: 5. CDR1 SGHTA and CDR2 FQGNSA come from the germline V gene. The CDR3 length is 14 residues. The CDR3 reads CASSSGGFPYEQYF. CDR3 coding DNA: TGTGCCAGCAGCTCGGGGGGATTTCCCTACGAGCAGTACTTC.

The chain links TRBV6-5 to TRBJ1-3; D is ambiguous. This CDR3 has 15 residues. V was trimmed by 6 bases and J by 0 bases, leaving 12 bases between them. Germline CDR1 MNHEY, CDR2 SVGAGI. The DNA for the CDR3 is TGTGCCAGCAGCTTCTCGGGGAGCTCTGGAAACACCATATATTTT. Residues: CASSFSGSSGNTIYF.

The CDR3 sequence is CASSISEYSNQPQHF. Here the CDR3 DNA reads TGTGCCAGTAGTATTTCAGAATATAGCAATCAGCCCCAGCATTTT. V usage is TRBV19 and J usage is TRBJ1-5; D call uncertain. The germline CDR1 and CDR2 sequences are LNHDA and SQIVND (reference sequence). V lost 3 bases and J lost 0, with 9 bases in between. The CDR3 length is 15 residues.

V and J are TRBV6-2 or TRBV6-3 and TRBJ1-3; D uncertain. The V gene lost 6 bases and the J gene lost 7 bases, with 7 bases spanning the gap. Germline CDR1 and CDR2: MNHEY and SVGEGT. CDR3 size: 11 residues. As DNA, the CDR3 is TGTGCCAGCAGCCGTGGGAACACCATATATTTT. Translation gives CASSRGNTIYF.

The chain carries TRBV11-2 and TRBJ2-3, with a tentative D call TRBD2 (7 bases). V was trimmed by 3 bases and J by 8 bases, leaving 15 bases between them. The CDR3 contains 14 residues. Germline CDR1 and CDR2: SGHAT and FQNNGV. CDR3 nucleotides: TGTGCCAGCAGCTTTAAGGTGGGGGGGCGTACGCAGTATTTT. Residues: CASSFKVGGRTQYF.

The chain has TRBV3-1 (or the pseudogene TRBV3-2) and TRBJ1-3; 9 bases are a match to TRBD1. V lost 3 bases, J lost 2 bases, and 11 bases stayed unmatched. The CDR3 consists of 18 residues. In germline, CDR1 is LGHDT, CDR2 YNNKEL (reference sequence). The CDR3 coding sequence is TGTGCCAGCAGCCACTCTTCCGGGACAGGGAGCACTGGAAACACCATATATTTT. It yields the protein CASSHSSGTGSTGNTIYF.

The chain carries TRBV7-2 and TRBJ2-3; D is unresolved. The CDR3 is 15 residues long. Trimming left V 0 bases short and J 2 bases short, with 9 bases between. CDR1 SGHTA and CDR2 FQGNSA come from the germline V gene. DNA for the CDR3: TGTGCCAGCAGCTTAGCTTGGGCTGCCACAGATACGCAGTATTTT. This sequence encodes CASSLAWAATDTQYF. The full variable domain, its missing parts supplied by reference TRBV7-2 and TRBJ2-3, is GAGVSQSPSNKVTEKGKDVELRCDPISGHTALYWYRQSLGQGLEFLIYFQGNSAPDKSGLPSDRFSAERTGGSVSTLTIQRTQQEDSAVYLCASSLAWAATDTQYFGPGTRLTVL.

This chain links TRBV7-3 with TRBJ2-5, with TRBD2 matching 8 bases. The junction had 7 bases not matched to a gene; V was cut back by 5 bases and J by 2 bases. The CDR3 contains 15 residues. Germline V gene data show CDR1 as SGHTA and CDR2 as FQGTGA. The CDR3 region has the DNA TGTGCCAGCAGCCCCCAGCGGGGGCAGCAAGAGACCCAGTACTTC. Its protein product is CASSPQRGQQETQYF.

The chain has TRBV10-1 and TRBJ1-1, with D maybe TRBD1 (5 bases). V lost 3 bases to trimming and J lost 4 bases, with 12 bases between them. CDR3 length equals 14 residues. Per germline, CDR1 WNHNN and CDR2 SYGVQD (reference sequence). The CDR3 DNA reads TGCGCCAGCAGTGATCGGGACGTGGGCACTGAAGCTTTCTTT. Protein: CASSDRDVGTEAFF.

The chain links TRBV7-3 to TRBJ2-2; 11 bases align to TRBD1. With 4 bases clipped from V and 3 bases from J, the junction kept 1 base outside the gene matches. Looked up from germline, CDR1 is SGHTA and CDR2 is FQGTGA. The CDR3 has 15 amino acids. DNA of the CDR3: TGTGCCAGCAGCTCGGGACAGGGGGACACCGGGGAGCTGTTTTTT. As protein: CASSSGQGDTGELFF.

This chain connects TRBV6-5 to TRBJ1-2; unclear D gene. Germline loops: CDR1 MNHEY, CDR2 SVGAGI. This CDR3 has 15 amino acids. The V gene lost 0 bases and the J gene lost 8 bases, with 16 bases spanning the gap. CDR3 in DNA: TGTGCCAGCAGTTACTCAACCCCTCCCGGCCGCGGCTACACCTTC. Translating gives CASSYSTPPGRGYTF.

The chain links TRBV9 to TRBJ2-4; TRBD1 matches at 7 bases. This CDR3 comprises 16 residues. From germline, CDR1 is SGDLS and CDR2 YYNGEE. The V and J ends lost 3 bases and 0 bases, in that order; junction bases with no gene match: 6. CDR3 sequence reads: CASSGDSPLAKNIQYF. The DNA for the CDR3 is TGTGCCAGCAGCGGGGACAGCCCTCTAGCCAAAAACATTCAGTACTTC.

CDR3: CAWIDPGQGASPYEQYF. The CDR3 DNA follows: TGTGCCTGGATCGACCCCGGACAGGGGGCCTCCCCCTACGAGCAGTACTTC. The V call is TRBV30, the J call TRBJ2-7; TRBD1 matches 11 bases. The CDR3 totals 17 residues. The V segment lost 4 bases and the J segment 2 bases; nucleotides outside the gene matches: 13. Germline lookup yields CDR1 GTSNPN and CDR2 SVGIG (reference sequence).

This chain joins TRBV5-1 and TRBJ2-7; possibly TRBD1 or TRBD2 for D (5 bases each). Germline CDR1 SGHRS, CDR2 YFSETQ. CDR3 length: 15 residues. Deletions cut 4 bases from V and 11 bases from J, with 25 bases between. The CDR3 loop is CASSRTGDLPTREYF. As DNA, the CDR3 is TGCGCCAGCAGCCGCACAGGTGATCTGCCTACGAGGGAGTACTTC.

In this sample, this clone turned up a few times. The genes are TRBV28 and TRBJ1-2; possibly TRBD1 for D (6 bases). This CDR3 has 14 residues. Germline V lookup: CDR1 MDHEN, CDR2 SYDVKM. Trimming took off 5 bases at V and 4 bases at J, with 14 bases between the two ends. The CDR3 protein is CASSVGTSVYGYTF. In nucleotides, the CDR3 is TGTGCCAGCAGTGTCGGGACATCTGTCTATGGCTACACCTTC.

The gene calls are TRBV5-6 and TRBJ1-3; weak D call: TRBD1 (5 bases). Trimming left V 0 bases short and J 0 bases short, with 10 bases between. CDR1 and CDR2 from the germline V gene are SGHDT and YYEEEE. This CDR3 has 16 residues. In DNA form, the CDR3 reads TGTGCCAGCAGCTTGGCGGCAGGGCCCTCTGGAAACACCATATATTTT. Protein product: CASSLAAGPSGNTIYF.

J is TRBJ2-7 and V is TRBV3-1 (or the pseudogene TRBV3-2); 11 bases line up with TRBD1. CDR1 is LGHDT and CDR2 is YNNKEL in the germline V gene (reference sequence). This CDR3 has 14 amino acids. The J segment lost 6 bases and the V segment lost 4 bases, leaving 5 bases of the junction unmatched. The CDR3, as DNA: TGTGCCAGCAGCCCCGGGACAGGGGGGTTCGAGCAGTACTTC. This encodes CASSPGTGGFEQYF.

Notes on this clone: The junction and the germline gene differ at one end; a read error may be behind it. This chain connects TRBV5-1 to TRBJ2-5, with TRBD2 identical over 9 bases. The CDR3 consists of 16 residues. Germline V lookup: CDR1 SGHRS, CDR2 YFSETQ. The DNA for the CDR3 is TGCGCCAGCTGCTTGGGGGCGGGGGGGCTCCAAGAGACCCAGTACTTC. Translating gives CASCLGAGGLQETQYF.

DNA for the CDR3: TGTGCCAGCAGCTTTCCTGGAACCGGCTACACCTTC. Its translation: CASSFPGTGYTF. The chain joins TRBV7-9 to TRBJ1-2; D gene unclear. Germline-derived CDR1 and CDR2 are SEHNR and FQNEAQ (reference sequence). The V end was cut by 3 bases, the J end by 8 bases, with 10 bases between. This CDR3 is 12 amino acids long.

The J gene is TRBJ2-1, the V gene TRBV12-3 or TRBV12-4, with D hard to call. The CDR3 has 11 amino acids. V gave up 4 bases and J gave up 2 bases, with 0 bases separating them. The CDR3 DNA reads as TGTGCCAGCAGTTCCTACAATGAGCAGTTCTTC. It is translated as CASSSYNEQFF.

The chain uses TRBV5-1 and TRBJ2-7; the D gene is possibly TRBD1 (5 bases). Trimming shortened V by 7 bases and J by 2 bases, and 10 bases separated the two germline ends. The CDR3 has 12 residues. Germline CDR1 SGHRS, CDR2 YFSETQ. Here the CDR3 DNA reads TGCGCCAGCTCACAGGTCCCCTACGAGCAGTACTTC. Its protein is CASSQVPYEQYF.

The chain has TRBV7-9 and TRBJ1-2; 8 positions match TRBD1. The CDR3 runs 13 residues. Looked up from germline, CDR1 is SEHNR and CDR2 is FQNEAQ (reference sequence). V gave up 5 bases and J gave up 7 bases; unmatched junction bases: 6. This CDR3 is CASSLQDRAGYTF. The CDR3 bases are TGTGCCAGCAGCCTACAGGACAGGGCTGGCTACACCTTC.

About this clone itself: A junction end diverges from the germline sequence, so it may reflect a read error. The chain joins TRBV6-1 to TRBJ1-3; D gene ambiguous. Germline CDR1 reads MNHNS; CDR2 reads SASEGT. This CDR3 comprises 16 residues. The CDR3 protein is CASREGLGRGRNTIYF. The DNA for the CDR3 is TGTGCCAGCAGGGAAGGGCTTGGTAGAGGGAGAAACACCATATATTTT.